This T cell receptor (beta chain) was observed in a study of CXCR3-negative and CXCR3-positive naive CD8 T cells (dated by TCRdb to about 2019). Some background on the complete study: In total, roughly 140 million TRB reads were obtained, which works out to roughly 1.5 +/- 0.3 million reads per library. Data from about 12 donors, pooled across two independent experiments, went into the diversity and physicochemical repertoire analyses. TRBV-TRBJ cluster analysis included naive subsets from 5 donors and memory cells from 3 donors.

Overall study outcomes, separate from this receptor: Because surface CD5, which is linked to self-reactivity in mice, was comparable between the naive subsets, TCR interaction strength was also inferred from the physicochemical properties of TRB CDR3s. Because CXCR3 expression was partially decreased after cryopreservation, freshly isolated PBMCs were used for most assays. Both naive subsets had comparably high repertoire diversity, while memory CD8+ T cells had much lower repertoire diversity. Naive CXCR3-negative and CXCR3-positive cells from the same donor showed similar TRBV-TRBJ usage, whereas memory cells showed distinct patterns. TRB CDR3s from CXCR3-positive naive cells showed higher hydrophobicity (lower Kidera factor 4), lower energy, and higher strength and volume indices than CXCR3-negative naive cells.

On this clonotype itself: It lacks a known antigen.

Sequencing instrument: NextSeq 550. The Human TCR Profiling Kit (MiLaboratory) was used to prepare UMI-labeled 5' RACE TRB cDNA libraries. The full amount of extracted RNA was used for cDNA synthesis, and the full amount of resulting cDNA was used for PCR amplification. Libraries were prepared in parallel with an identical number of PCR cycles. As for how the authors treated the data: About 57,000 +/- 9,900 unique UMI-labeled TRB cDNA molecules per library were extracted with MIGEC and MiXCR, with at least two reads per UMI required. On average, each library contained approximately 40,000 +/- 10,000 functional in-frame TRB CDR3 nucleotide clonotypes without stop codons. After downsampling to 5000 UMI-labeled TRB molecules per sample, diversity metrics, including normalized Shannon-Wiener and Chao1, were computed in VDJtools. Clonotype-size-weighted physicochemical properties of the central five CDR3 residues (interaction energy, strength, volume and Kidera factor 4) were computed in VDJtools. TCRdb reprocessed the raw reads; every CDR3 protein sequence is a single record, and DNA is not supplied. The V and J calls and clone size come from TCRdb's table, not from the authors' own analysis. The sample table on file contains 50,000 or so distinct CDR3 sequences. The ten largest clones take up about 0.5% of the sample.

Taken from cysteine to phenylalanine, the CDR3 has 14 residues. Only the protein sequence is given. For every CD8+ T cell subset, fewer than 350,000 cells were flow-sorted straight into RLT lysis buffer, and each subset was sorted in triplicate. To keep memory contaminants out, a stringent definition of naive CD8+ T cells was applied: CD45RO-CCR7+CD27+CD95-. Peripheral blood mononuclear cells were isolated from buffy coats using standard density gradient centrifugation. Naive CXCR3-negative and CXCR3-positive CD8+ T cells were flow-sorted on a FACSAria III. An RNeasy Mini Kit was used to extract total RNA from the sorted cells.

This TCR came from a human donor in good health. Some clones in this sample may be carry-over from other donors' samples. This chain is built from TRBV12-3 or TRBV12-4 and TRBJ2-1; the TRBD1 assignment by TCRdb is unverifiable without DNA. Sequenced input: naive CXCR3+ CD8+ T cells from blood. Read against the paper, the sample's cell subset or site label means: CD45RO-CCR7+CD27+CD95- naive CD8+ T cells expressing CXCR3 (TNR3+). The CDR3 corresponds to CASSFPEGANEQFF.